This is a list of T cell receptor beta chains from one sample in a study of OX40 agonist ivuxolimab in advanced cancers. The method was immunoSEQ multiplex PCR; TCRdb's version includes in-frame clones alone and lacks a portion of them. This table holds about 15,000 clones, 75% to 95% found once. The source was CD4+ or CD8+ T cells sorted from blood, collected in a trial of the OX40 agonist ivuxolimab. The receptors originated from an adult with an advanced solid tumor such as melanoma, head and neck, liver or kidney cancer. Both conserved end residues are part of each CDR3.

J gene: TRBJ2-5; V gene: TRBV19; CDR3 protein: CASSIGEGLDSRYF
J gene: TRBJ2-7; V gene: TRBV30; CDR3 protein: CAWRTTGRSYEQYF
J gene: TRBJ1-3; V gene: TRBV9; CDR3 protein: CASSVGQTGNTIYF
J gene: TRBJ2-5; V gene: TRBV2; CDR3 protein: CASSDVAGGQETQYF
J gene: TRBJ1-4; V gene: TRBV11-2; CDR3 protein: CASSLARTGQTNEKLFF
J gene: TRBJ1-2; V gene: TRBV27; CDR3 protein: CASSLGLAAGGYTF
J gene: TRBJ1-2; V gene: TRBV5-4; CDR3 protein: CASSSSLDGLGNGGGYTF
J gene: TRBJ2-7; V gene: TRBV5-1; CDR3 protein: CASSGWGTGYEQYF
J gene: TRBJ2-5; V gene: TRBV4-1; CDR3 protein: CASSQDGGLSLQETQYF
J gene: TRBJ2-5; V gene: TRBV19; CDR3 protein: CASSIDHEEVETQYF
J gene: TRBJ1-4; V gene: TRBV18; CDR3 protein: CASSPREDRATDEKLFF
J gene: -; V gene: TRBV10-2; CDR3 protein: CATRGWSGTGYEQYF
J gene: TRBJ2-7; V gene: TRBV10-1; CDR3 protein: CASSEEGLATDEQYF
J gene: TRBJ2-1; V gene: TRBV7-9; CDR3 protein: CASSLAYNEQFF
J gene: TRBJ2-7; V gene: TRBV11-2; CDR3 protein: CASSRPSGISYEQYF
J gene: TRBJ2-7; V gene: TRBV10-1; CDR3 protein: CASSESGTSYEQYF
J gene: TRBJ2-7; V gene: TRBV4-1; CDR3 protein: CASSPDGPYEQYF
J gene: TRBJ2-7; V gene: TRBV2; CDR3 protein: CASSEDPGGTTYEQYF
J gene: TRBJ1-1; V gene: TRBV25-1; CDR3 protein: CASSESELGTEAFF
J gene: TRBJ1-2; V gene: TRBV2; CDR3 protein: CASEGGQLGYTF
J gene: TRBJ2-7; V gene: TRBV27; CDR3 protein: CASSFGPAAYEQYF
J gene: TRBJ2-7; V gene: TRBV27; CDR3 protein: CASSLRPPDMGAYEQYF
J gene: TRBJ2-1; V gene: TRBV27; CDR3 protein: CASSDSYNEQFF
J gene: TRBJ2-1; V gene: TRBV7-9; CDR3 protein: CASSKPGLAGVEQFF
J gene: TRBJ1-2; V gene: TRBV27; CDR3 protein: CASSPTLLAPPNYGYTF
J gene: TRBJ1-2; V gene: TRBV27; CDR3 protein: CASSLSFLLTGSRNGYTF
J gene: TRBJ2-7; V gene: TRBV29-1; CDR3 protein: CSVALAGEQYF
J gene: TRBJ1-1; V gene: TRBV4-2; CDR3 protein: CASSHQATEAFF
J gene: TRBJ2-7; V gene: TRBV7-8; CDR3 protein: CASSLGPSVTYEQYF
J gene: TRBJ2-1; V gene: TRBV29-1; CDR3 protein: CSVWGSEWVAGGRDEQFF
J gene: TRBJ2-1; V gene: TRBV10-1; CDR3 protein: CASSDRTSGRGDEQFF
J gene: TRBJ1-1; V gene: TRBV5-1; CDR3 protein: CASSPSRDLAGTEAFF
J gene: TRBJ2-2; V gene: TRBV2; CDR3 protein: CASSEGIAGELFF
J gene: TRBJ1-5; V gene: TRBV29-1; CDR3 protein: CSDWGGKDQPQHF
J gene: TRBJ2-7; V gene: TRBV29-1; CDR3 protein: CSVRGPHSYEQYF
J gene: TRBJ2-7; V gene: TRBV19; CDR3 protein: CASSIGVASGTYEQYF
J gene: TRBJ2-1; V gene: TRBV13; CDR3 protein: CASLSGGRYNEQFF
J gene: TRBJ2-1; V gene: TRBV27; CDR3 protein: CASSSGQGGNEQFF
J gene: TRBJ2-3; V gene: TRBV7-9; CDR3 protein: CASSPPGVSTDTQYF
J gene: TRBJ1-3; V gene: TRBV6-1; CDR3 protein: CASTRQGDGNTIYF